The 12 T cell receptor beta chains in this list originate from one sample, sequenced in a study of T-cell memory formation after mild COVID-19. A single record per CDR3 protein comes from TCRdb applying MiXCR to the 5' RACE reads. The data show under 600,000 distinct CDR3 sequences, with 20% to 25% seen just once and around 9.2% held by the top ten. Input material: PBMCs or a T cell subset sorted from them (not recorded which). The receptors were sampled from an adult woman who had mild COVID-19 (a few samples of this study predate the infection). Cell type and time point are not known.

This clonotype was recorded a few times. This chain joins TRBV7-2 and TRBJ2-2, with D perhaps given as TRBD1 or TRBD2 (6 bases each). Deletions cut 0 bases from V and 0 bases from J, with 8 bases between. Per the germline V gene, CDR1 is SGHTA and CDR2 is FQGNSA. The CDR3 runs to 16 residues. CDR3 protein: CASSLAGGSNTGELFF. The CDR3 DNA is TGTGCCAGCAGCTTAGCGGGGGGCTCGAACACCGGGGAGCTGTTTTTT.

The chain joins TRBV12-3 or TRBV12-4 to TRBJ2-5; TRBD2 is a possible D gene (6 bases). The CDR3 is 11 residues long. The ends were cut back, 0 bases at V and 12 bases at J, with 8 bases in the middle. For the CDR3, the DNA is TGTGCCAGCAGTTTAGCCCGGGGGAAGTACTTC. It is translated as CASSLARGKYF.

This clonotype was observed a few times. The chain carries TRBV3-1 and TRBJ1-2, with D tentatively TRBD1 (5 bases). V dropped 1 base and J dropped 4 bases, with 7 bases sitting between them. Germline V gene data show CDR1 as LGHDT and CDR2 as YNNKEL (reference sequence). The CDR3 is 13 amino acids. The CDR3 DNA is TGTGCCAGCAGCCAAGGCAGGGTCTATGGCTACACCTTC. As protein: CASSQGRVYGYTF. The full variable domain, in which reference TRBV3-1 and TRBJ1-2 provide the parts outside the CDR3, is DTAVSQTPKYLVTQMGNDKSIKCEQNLGHDTMYWYKQDSKKFLKIMFSYNNKELIINETVPNRFSPKSPDKAHLNLHINSLELGDSAVYFCASSQGRVYGYTFGSGTRLTVV.

This clonotype was recorded a few times. This chain uses TRBV12-3 or TRBV12-4 with TRBJ2-3; possibly TRBD1 for D (6 bases). Trimming cost V 5 bases and J 4 bases, with 13 bases left between them. This CDR3 comprises 14 residues. The CDR3 region is CASSLSGTSDTQYF. DNA of the CDR3: TGTGCCAGCAGTCTCTCGGGGACATCAGATACGCAGTATTTT.

The chain has TRBV14 and TRBJ1-5; D is unresolved. CDR1 is SGHDN, CDR2 FVKESK, per germline. The CDR3 is 13 amino acids. The V gene lost 1 base and the J gene lost 7 bases, with 8 bases spanning the gap. The CDR3 is CASSQGGYQPQHF. The CDR3 DNA reads as TGTGCCAGCAGCCAAGGGGGATACCAGCCCCAGCATTTT.

This clonotype has more than one count but fewer than ten. The chain employs TRBV7-8 and TRBJ1-2, with TRBD1 matching over 9 bases. The V gene's germline CDR1 is SGHVS and CDR2 FQNEAQ. After removal of 5 bases from V and 0 bases from J, the junction contained 4 bases not matched to a gene. This CDR3 contains 15 residues. CDR3 sequence: CASSTHRGPNYGYTF. The DNA of the CDR3 is TGTGCCAGCAGCACCCACAGGGGGCCTAACTATGGCTACACCTTC.

The chain couples TRBV29-1 to TRBJ2-7; 7 bases are shared with TRBD2. This CDR3 has 13 amino acids. Germline V gene sequence: CDR1 SQVTM, CDR2 ANQGSEA. V trimming: 6 bases; J trimming: 2 bases; junction bases outside the gene matches: 7. The DNA of the CDR3 is TGCAGCGTGTGTAGCGGGTCGACCTACGAGCAGTACTTC. Amino acid sequence: CSVCSGSTYEQYF.

V gene TRBV7-2 combines with J gene TRBJ1-2; D gene ambiguous. The V gene's germline CDR1 is SGHTA and CDR2 FQGNSA. The CDR3 is 13 amino acids. Trimming took 2 bases from V and 3 from J, leaving 7 bases between them. CDR3 amino acids: CASSLYQDYGYTF. CDR3 sequence (DNA): TGTGCCAGCAGCTTATACCAGGACTATGGCTACACCTTC.

CDR3 DNA sequence: TGCAGTGCGGACGACCCAGCGCGGGACACTTACGAGCAGTACTTC. It is translated as CSADDPARDTYEQYF. The chain carries TRBV20-1 and TRBJ2-7; perhaps D is TRBD1 or TRBD2 (6 bases each). Germline CDR1 and CDR2: DFQATT and SNEGSKA (reference sequence). The V and J ends lost 6 bases and 4 bases respectively, with 22 bases between them. The length of the CDR3 is 15 residues.

The chain links TRBV6-5 to TRBJ1-5; D uncertain. The CDR3 runs 14 residues. The germline gives CDR1 MNHEY, CDR2 SVGAGI. The V and J ends lost 2 bases and 4 bases respectively, with 9 bases between them. This CDR3 is CASSYGRKNQPQHF. The CDR3 DNA reads as TGTGCCAGCAGTTACGGTAGGAAGAATCAGCCCCAGCATTTT.

The V gene is TRBV24-1, the J gene TRBJ1-1; D is uncertain. The CDR3 consists of 13 residues. Looked up from germline, CDR1 is KGHDR and CDR2 is SFDVKD. Trimming removed 5 bases from V and 5 bases from J, with 11 bases in between. In DNA, the CDR3 is TGTGCCACCAGTGGGATGGGAGGGACTGAAGCTTTCTTT. Its translation is CATSGMGGTEAFF.

This clonotype has more than one count but fewer than ten. CDR3 protein: CASSPPVRGANEKLFF. In DNA, the CDR3 is TGTGCCAGCAGTCCTCCCGTCCGAGGGGCTAATGAAAAACTGTTTTTT. The chain is built from TRBV12-3 or TRBV12-4 and TRBJ1-4; D might be TRBD1 (5 bases). Trimming took off 5 bases at V and 3 bases at J, with 16 bases between the two ends. The CDR3 length is 16 residues.